The sequence of this TCR beta chain was determined in a study of blood T cell repertoires in COVID-19. The wider study: Sites in the United States, Italy and Spain provided acute and convalescent COVID-19 samples. PBMCs, B-cell-depleted T cells, or T cells provided the cDNA or gDNA that made up the material.

Original handling: For nucleated cells, counts were estimated from reference gene primer amplification. Repertoires were generated with immunoSEQ multiplex PCR, while TCRdb's copy carries only in-frame clones and drops some. V, J and clone size are taken as reported in that table, and D and trimming were inferred from the DNA itself. The data show 160,000 or so clones, roughly 91% seen once. Specimen: peripheral blood. The origin of this receptor is a man aged 18 to 29 with acute or convalescent COVID-19.

The CDR3 DNA reads TGTGCCAGCAGTTCGGGACTGTCGTCTGGAAACACCATATATTTT. This codes for CASSSGLSSGNTIYF. The chain employs TRBV6-5 and TRBJ1-3; tentative D call: TRBD1 (5 bases). V was shortened by 4 bases and J by 1 base, with 11 bases between the two germline ends. The CDR3 is made up of 15 amino acids. CDR1 and CDR2 from the germline V gene are MNHEY and SVGAGI.